The entry below gives a single TCR beta chain sequence along with its context. The table came from immunoSEQ multiplex PCR; TCRdb's copy has only in-frame clones and leaves some out. The sample yields 65,000 to 95,000 clones, 92% seen once. The data belong to a study of T cell responses to AZD1222 COVID-19 vaccine. This CDR3 has 17 residues. Between the trimmed V and J ends, which lost 7 bases and 5 bases, there was a span of 27 bases. CDR1 is SGHRS, CDR2 YFSETQ, per germline. This clonotype was sampled from an adult in good health. This sample comprised peripheral blood, obtained on day 0 of MenACWY control vaccination. The chain employs TRBV5-1 and TRBJ1-1, with a tentative D call TRBD1 (6 bases). Here the CDR3 reads CASAGLPGTPQGTEAFF. DNA for the CDR3: TGCGCCAGCGCGGGGCTTCCCGGGACACCGCAGGGGACTGAAGCTTTCTTT.